This TCR beta chain was obtained from a study of cytomegalovirus exposure and HLA in healthy donors. CDR3 length equals 14 residues. CDR1 is SEHNR, CDR2 FQNEAQ, per germline (reference sequence). Trimming pared 4 bases from V and 8 bases from J, leaving 14 bases between. Study findings and constraints: Researchers reported in a later analysis that common viral pathogens appeared linked to several top clusters. Most sequenced TCRs were rare (though some public TCRs occurred in many donors).

The PCR ran on 60 Vbeta and 13 Jbeta primers. Original data processing: Counted up in a later analysis, unique TCR beta chains came to about 80 million, with around 12 million shared. Produced via immunoSEQ multiplex PCR; TCRdb's table is partial and in-frame only. For V, J and clone size, that table is used; D and trimming come from the DNA. The sample carries about 110,000 clones, about 80% recorded once. Concerning this clone itself: Its specificity is unknown.

Sequencing was done on a sample of PBMCs. This TCR derives from a man aged 30 to 39 in good health and CMV-seropositive. This chain uses TRBV7-9 with TRBJ2-2; a weak D match, TRBD1 (6 bases). DNA for the CDR3: TGTGCCAGCAGCTCAACAGGGTGGCGGGGGGAGCTGTTTTTT. As protein: CASSSTGWRGELFF.